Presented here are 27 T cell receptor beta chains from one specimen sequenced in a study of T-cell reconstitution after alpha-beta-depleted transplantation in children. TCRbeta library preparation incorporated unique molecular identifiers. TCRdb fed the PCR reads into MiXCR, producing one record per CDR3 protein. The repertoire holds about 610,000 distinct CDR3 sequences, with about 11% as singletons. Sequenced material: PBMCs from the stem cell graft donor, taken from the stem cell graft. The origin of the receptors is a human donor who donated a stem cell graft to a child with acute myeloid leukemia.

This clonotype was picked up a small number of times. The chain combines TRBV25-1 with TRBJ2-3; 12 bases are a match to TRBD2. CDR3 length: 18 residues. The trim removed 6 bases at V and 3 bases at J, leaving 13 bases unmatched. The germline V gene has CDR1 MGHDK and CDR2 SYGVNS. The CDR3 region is CASSFETSGSSQTDTQYF. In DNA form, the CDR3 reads TGTGCCAGCAGCTTCGAGACTAGCGGGAGTTCGCAGACAGATACGCAGTATTTT.

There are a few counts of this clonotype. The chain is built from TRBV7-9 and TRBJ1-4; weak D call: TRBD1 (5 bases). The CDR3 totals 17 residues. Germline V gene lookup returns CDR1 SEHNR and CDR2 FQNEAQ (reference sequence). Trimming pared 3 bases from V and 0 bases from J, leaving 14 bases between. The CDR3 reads CASSFVVGVATNEKLFF. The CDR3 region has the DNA TGTGCCAGCAGCTTCGTCGTGGGGGTTGCAACTAATGAAAAACTGTTTTTT.

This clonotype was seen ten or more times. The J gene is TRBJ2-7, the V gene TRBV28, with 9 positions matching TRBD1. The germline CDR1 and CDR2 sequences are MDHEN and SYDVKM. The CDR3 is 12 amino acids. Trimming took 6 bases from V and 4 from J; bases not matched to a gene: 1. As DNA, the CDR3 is TGTGCCAGCAGACAGGGGGCATACGAGCAGTACTTC. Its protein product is CASRQGAYEQYF.

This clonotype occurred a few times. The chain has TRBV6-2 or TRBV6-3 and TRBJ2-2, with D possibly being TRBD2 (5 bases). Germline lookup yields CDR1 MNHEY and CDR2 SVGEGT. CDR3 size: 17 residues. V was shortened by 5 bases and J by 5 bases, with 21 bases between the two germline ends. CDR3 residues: CASSRPDLAGVTGELFF. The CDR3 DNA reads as TGTGCCAGCAGTCGACCCGACCTAGCAGGAGTTACCGGGGAGCTGTTTTTT.

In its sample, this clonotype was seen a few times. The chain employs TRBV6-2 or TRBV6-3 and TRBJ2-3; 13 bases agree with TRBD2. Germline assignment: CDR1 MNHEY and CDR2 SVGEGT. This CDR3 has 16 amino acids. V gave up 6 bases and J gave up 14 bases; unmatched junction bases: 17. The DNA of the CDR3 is TGTGCCAGCAGGCAAAAGGGACTAGCGGGACCCCAGGCGTGGTATTTT. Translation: CASRQKGLAGPQAWYF.

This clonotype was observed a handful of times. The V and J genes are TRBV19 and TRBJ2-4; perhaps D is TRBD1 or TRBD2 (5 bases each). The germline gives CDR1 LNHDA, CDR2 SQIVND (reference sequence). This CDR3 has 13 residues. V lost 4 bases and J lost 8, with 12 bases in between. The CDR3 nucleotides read TGTGCCAGTAGTACCCAACCGGGACACATTCAGTACTTC. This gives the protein CASSTQPGHIQYF.

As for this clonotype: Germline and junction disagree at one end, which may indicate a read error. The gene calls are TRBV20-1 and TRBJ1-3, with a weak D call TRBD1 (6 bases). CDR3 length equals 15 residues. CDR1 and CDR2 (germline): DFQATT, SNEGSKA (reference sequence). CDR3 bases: TGCAGTGCTAGAGATCACGCAGGGGCAAAAAACACCATATTTTTT. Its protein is CSARDHAGAKNTIFF.

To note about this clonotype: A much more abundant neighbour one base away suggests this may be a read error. The CDR3 region is CCATETGQETQYF. Written as DNA, the CDR3 is TGCTGTGCCACGGAGACGGGGCAGGAGACCCAGTACTTC. The chain uses TRBV20-1 and TRBJ2-5; either TRBD1 or TRBD2 may fit D (5 bases each). CDR1 and CDR2 (germline): DFQATT, SNEGSKA (reference sequence). There are 13 residues in the CDR3.

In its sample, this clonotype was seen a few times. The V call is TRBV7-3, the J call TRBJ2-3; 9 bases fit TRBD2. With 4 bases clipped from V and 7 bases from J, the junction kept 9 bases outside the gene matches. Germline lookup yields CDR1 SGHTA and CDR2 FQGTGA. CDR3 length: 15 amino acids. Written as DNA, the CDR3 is TGTGCCAGCAGCTACGGGGCGGGAGGGCCGTATACGCAGTATTTT. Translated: CASSYGAGGPYTQYF.

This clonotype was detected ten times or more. CDR3 loop: CASSYLAGEGDTQYF. CDR3 nucleotide sequence: TGTGCCAGCAGTTACTTGGCAGGGGAAGGAGATACGCAGTATTTT. The genes are TRBV6-5 and TRBJ2-3; tentative D call: TRBD1 (6 bases). V shed 1 base and J shed 5 bases, with 13 bases lying between them. In germline, CDR1 is MNHEY, CDR2 SVGAGI. This CDR3 contains 15 residues.

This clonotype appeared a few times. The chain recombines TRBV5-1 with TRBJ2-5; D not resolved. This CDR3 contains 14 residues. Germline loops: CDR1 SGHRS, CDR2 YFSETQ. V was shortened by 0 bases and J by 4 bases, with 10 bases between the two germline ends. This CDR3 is CASSLGSLGETQYF. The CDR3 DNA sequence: TGCGCCAGCAGCTTGGGCAGCTTGGGAGAGACCCAGTACTTC.

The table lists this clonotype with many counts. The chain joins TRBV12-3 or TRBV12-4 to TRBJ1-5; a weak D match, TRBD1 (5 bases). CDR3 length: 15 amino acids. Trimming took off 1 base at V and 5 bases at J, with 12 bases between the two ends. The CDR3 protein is CASSLVGGKDQPQHF. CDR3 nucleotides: TGTGCCAGCAGTTTAGTGGGGGGTAAAGATCAGCCCCAGCATTTT.

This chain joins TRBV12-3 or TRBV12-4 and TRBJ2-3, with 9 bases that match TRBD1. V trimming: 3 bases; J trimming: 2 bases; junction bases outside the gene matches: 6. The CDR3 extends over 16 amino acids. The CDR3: CASSFATGGYTDTQYF. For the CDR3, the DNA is TGTGCCAGCAGTTTCGCGACAGGGGGTTACACAGATACGCAGTATTTT.

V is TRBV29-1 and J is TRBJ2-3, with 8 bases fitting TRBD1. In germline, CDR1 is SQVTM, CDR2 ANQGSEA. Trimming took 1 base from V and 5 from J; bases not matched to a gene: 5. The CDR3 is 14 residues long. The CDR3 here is CSVEGTGPIDTQYF. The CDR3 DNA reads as TGCAGCGTTGAAGGGACAGGGCCCATAGATACGCAGTATTTT.

CDR3 DNA sequence: TGCGCCAGCAGCTTGGCCTATGCCGGATATTCAGATACGCAGTATTTT. The encoded protein is CASSLAYAGYSDTQYF. The rearrangement links TRBV5-1 to TRBJ2-3, with no clear D. In germline, CDR1 is SGHRS, CDR2 YFSETQ. Deletions cut 0 bases from V and 4 bases from J, with 15 bases between. The CDR3 loop spans 16 amino acids. The whole variable domain, remainder taken from reference TRBV5-1 and TRBJ2-3, is KAGVTQTPRYLIKTRGQQVTLSCSPISGHRSVSWYQQTPGQGLQFLFEYFSETQRNKGNFPGRFSGRQFSNSRSEMNVSTLELGDSALYLCASSLAYAGYSDTQYFGPGTRLTVL.

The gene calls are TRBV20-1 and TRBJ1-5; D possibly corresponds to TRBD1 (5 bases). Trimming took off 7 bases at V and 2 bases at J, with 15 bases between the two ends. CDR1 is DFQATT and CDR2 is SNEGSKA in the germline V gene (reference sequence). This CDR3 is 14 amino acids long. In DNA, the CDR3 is TGCAGTGGTTTACAGGTTCAGGGCAATCAGCCCCAGCATTTT. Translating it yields CSGLQVQGNQPQHF.

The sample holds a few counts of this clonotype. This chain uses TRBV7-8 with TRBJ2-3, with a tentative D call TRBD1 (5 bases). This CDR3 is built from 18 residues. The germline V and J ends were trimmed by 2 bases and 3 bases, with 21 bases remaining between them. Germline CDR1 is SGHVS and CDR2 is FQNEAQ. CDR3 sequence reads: CASSLSQSPKGRTDTQYF. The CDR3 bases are TGTGCCAGCAGCTTAAGTCAGTCACCCAAGGGGCGGACAGATACGCAGTATTTT. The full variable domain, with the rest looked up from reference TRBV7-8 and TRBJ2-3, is GAGVSQSPRYKVAKRGQDVALRCDPISGHVSLFWYQQALGQGPEFLTYFQNEAQLDKSGLPSDRFFAERPEGSVSTLKIQRTQQEDSAVYLCASSLSQSPKGRTDTQYFGPGTRLTVL.

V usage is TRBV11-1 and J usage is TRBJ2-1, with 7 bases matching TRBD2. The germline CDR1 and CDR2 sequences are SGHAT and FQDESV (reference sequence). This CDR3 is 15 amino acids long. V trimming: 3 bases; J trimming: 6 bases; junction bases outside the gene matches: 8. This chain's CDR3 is CASSFLGLAANEQFF. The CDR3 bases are TGTGCCAGCAGCTTCCTGGGGCTAGCGGCCAATGAGCAGTTCTTC.

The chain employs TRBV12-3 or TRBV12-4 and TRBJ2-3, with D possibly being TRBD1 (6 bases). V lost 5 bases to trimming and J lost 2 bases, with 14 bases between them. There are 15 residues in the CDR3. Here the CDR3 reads CASSPQGLPTDTQYF. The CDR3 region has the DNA TGTGCCAGCAGTCCACAGGGCCTGCCCACAGATACGCAGTATTTT.

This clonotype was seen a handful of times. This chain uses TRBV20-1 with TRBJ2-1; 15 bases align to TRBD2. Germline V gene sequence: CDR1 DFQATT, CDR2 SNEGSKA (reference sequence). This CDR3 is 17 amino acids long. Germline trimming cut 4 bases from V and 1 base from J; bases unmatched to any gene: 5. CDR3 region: CSATWTSGRVSYNEQFF. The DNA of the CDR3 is TGCAGTGCTACCTGGACTAGCGGGAGGGTTTCCTACAATGAGCAGTTCTTC.

The CDR3 here is CASSQDYGTLYGYTF. Here the CDR3 DNA reads TGCGCCAGCAGCCAAGACTACGGGACACTCTATGGCTACACCTTC. J is TRBJ1-2 and V is TRBV4-3; D possibly corresponds to TRBD1 (6 bases). The V gene's germline CDR1 is LGHNA and CDR2 YSLEER. CDR3 length: 15 residues. Trimming shortened V by 0 bases and J by 4 bases, and 12 bases separated the two germline ends.

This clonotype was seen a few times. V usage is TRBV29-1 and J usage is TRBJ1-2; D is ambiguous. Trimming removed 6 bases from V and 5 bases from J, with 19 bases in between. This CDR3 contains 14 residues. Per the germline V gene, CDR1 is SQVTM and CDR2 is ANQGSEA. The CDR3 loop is CSVPWTEFPYGYTF. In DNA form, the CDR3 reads TGCAGCGTCCCCTGGACCGAATTTCCTTATGGCTACACCTTC.

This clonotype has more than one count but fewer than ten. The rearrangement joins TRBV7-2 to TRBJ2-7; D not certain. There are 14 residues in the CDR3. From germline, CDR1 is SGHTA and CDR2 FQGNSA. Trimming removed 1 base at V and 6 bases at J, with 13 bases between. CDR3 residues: CASSLGGNSLEQYF. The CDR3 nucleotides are TGTGCCAGCAGCTTAGGTGGAAACTCCCTCGAGCAGTACTTC.

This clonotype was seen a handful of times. The CDR3: CASSQDLAGARETQYF. The CDR3 DNA is TGTGCCAGCAGCCAAGATTTAGCGGGGGCGAGGGAGACCCAGTACTTC. The chain links TRBV3-1 to TRBJ2-5; 9 nucleotides match TRBD2. The V segment lost 0 bases and the J segment 5 bases; nucleotides outside the gene matches: 7. This CDR3 spans 16 amino acids. Germline CDR1 LGHDT, CDR2 YNNKEL (reference sequence).

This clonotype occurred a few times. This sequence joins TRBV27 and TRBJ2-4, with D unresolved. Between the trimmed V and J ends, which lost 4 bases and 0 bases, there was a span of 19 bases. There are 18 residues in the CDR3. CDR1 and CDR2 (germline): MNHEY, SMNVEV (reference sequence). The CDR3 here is CASSSGFSLRLAKNIQYF. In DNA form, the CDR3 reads TGTGCCAGCAGTTCCGGGTTCTCTCTCCGACTAGCCAAAAACATTCAGTACTTC.

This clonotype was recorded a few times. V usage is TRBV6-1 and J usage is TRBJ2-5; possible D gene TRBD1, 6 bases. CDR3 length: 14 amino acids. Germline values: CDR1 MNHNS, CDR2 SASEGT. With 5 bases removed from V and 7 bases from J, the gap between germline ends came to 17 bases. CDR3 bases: TGTGCCAGCAGTCCAACCCCGACAGGTCCGACCCAGTACTTC. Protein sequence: CASSPTPTGPTQYF.

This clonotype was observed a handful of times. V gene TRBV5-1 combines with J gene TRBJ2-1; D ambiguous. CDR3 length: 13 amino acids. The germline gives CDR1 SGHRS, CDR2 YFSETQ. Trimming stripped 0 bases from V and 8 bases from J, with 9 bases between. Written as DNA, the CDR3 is TGCGCCAGCAGCTTGGTGCTGACGGATGAGCAGTTCTTC. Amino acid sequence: CASSLVLTDEQFF.